This record covers a single T cell receptor (beta chain). Its antigen is undetermined. The data are from a study of OX40 agonist ivuxolimab in advanced cancers. General study results and limits: It was also the case that some nonresponders had low normalized T-cell clonal expansion.

Assay: immunoSEQ multiplex PCR; the TCRdb copy retains only in-frame clones and omits some. The repertoire holds roughly 72,000 clones, with over 70% as singletons. Specimen: CD4+ or CD8+ T cells sorted from blood, collected in a trial of the OX40 agonist ivuxolimab. The receptor's source is an adult with an advanced solid tumor such as melanoma, head and neck, liver or kidney cancer.

The CDR3: CASSLPDRGHEQYF. CDR3 DNA: TGTGCCAGCAGTTTACCTGACAGGGGACACGAGCAGTACTTC. The rearrangement links TRBV27 to TRBJ2-7, with 8 nucleotides matching TRBD1. Germline CDR1 is MNHEY and CDR2 is SMNVEV (reference sequence). Trimming cost V 2 bases and J 5 bases; bases outside gene matches: 5. The CDR3 is 14 amino acids.